The rows below give T cell receptor beta chains drawn from one sample of a study of CXCR3-negative and CXCR3-positive naive CD8 T cells. TCRdb reprocessed the 5' RACE reads, keeping one entry per CDR3 protein, no DNA. The sample data list approximately 65,000 distinct CDR3 sequences. The sample consisted of naive CXCR3+ CD8+ T cells from blood. The receptors derive from a human donor in good health. Some clones in this sample may be carry-over from other donors' samples. CDR3s include the opening cysteine and the closing phenylalanine or tryptophan. The order of the fields is J gene, V gene, CDR3 protein.

j_gene: TRBJ2-1
v_gene: TRBV15
CDR3aa: CATSTGLAGRNEQFF

j_gene: TRBJ2-1
v_gene: TRBV4-3
CDR3aa: CASSQDSGAGFNEQFF

j_gene: TRBJ1-5
v_gene: TRBV12-3/TRBV12-4
CDR3aa: CASSLNGREGNQPQHF

j_gene: TRBJ2-7
v_gene: TRBV7-2
CDR3aa: CASSSGQGKPF

j_gene: TRBJ2-1
v_gene: TRBV11-2
CDR3aa: CASDSYYNEQFF

j_gene: TRBJ1-1
v_gene: TRBV5-1
CDR3aa: CASSLALETEAFF

j_gene: TRBJ1-1
v_gene: TRBV7-2
CDR3aa: CASSSIYRYTEAFF

j_gene: TRBJ1-1
v_gene: TRBV6-2/TRBV6-3
CDR3aa: CASSYVRHQQRYTEAFF

j_gene: TRBJ2-2
v_gene: TRBV28
CDR3aa: CASSSNRVYTGELFF

j_gene: TRBJ2-7
v_gene: TRBV27
CDR3aa: CASSSRGIHEQYF

j_gene: TRBJ1-3
v_gene: TRBV7-8
CDR3aa: CASSLGSSGNTIYF